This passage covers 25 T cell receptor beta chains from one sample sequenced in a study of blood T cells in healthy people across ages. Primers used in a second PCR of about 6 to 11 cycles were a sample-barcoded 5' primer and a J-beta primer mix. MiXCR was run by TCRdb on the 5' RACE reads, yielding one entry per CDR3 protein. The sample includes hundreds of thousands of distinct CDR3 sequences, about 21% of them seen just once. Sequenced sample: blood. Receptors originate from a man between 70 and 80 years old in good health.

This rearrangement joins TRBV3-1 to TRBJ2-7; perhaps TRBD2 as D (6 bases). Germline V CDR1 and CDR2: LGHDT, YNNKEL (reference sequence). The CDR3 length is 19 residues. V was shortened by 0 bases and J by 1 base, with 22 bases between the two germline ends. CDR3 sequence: CASSQDPASAPGDSYEQYF. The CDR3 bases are TGTGCCAGCAGCCAAGATCCCGCCTCGGCCCCGGGAGATTCCTACGAGCAGTACTTC.

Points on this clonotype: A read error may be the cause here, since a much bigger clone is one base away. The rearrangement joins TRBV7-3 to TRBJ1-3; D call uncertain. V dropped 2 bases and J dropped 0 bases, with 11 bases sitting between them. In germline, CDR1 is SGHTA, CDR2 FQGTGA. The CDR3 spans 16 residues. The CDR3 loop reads CASSLEAGPSGNTIYF. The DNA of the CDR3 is TGTGCCAGCAGCTTAGAGGCAGGACCCTCTGGAAACACCATATATTTT. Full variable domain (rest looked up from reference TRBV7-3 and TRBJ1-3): GAGVSQTPSNKVTEKGKYVELRCDPISGHTALYWYRQSLGQGPEFLIYFQGTGAADDSGLPNDRFFAVRPEGSVSTLKIQRTERGDSAVYLCASSLEAGPSGNTIYFGEGSWLTVV.

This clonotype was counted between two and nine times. CDR3 protein: CASSTRDSKETQYF. The CDR3 nucleotides read TGTGCCAGCAGCACGCGGGACAGCAAGGAGACCCAGTACTTC. This chain uses TRBV7-2 with TRBJ2-5, with a tentative D call TRBD1 (7 bases). The CDR3 is 14 residues long. V lost 5 bases to trimming and J lost 5 bases, with 15 bases between them. Germline values: CDR1 SGHTA, CDR2 FQGNSA.

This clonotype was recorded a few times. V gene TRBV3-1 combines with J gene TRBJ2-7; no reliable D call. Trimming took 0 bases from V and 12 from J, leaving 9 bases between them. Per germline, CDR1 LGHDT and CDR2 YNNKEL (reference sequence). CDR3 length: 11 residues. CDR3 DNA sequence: TGTGCCAGCAGCCAAGACAAGGTCAGGTACTTC. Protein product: CASSQDKVRYF.

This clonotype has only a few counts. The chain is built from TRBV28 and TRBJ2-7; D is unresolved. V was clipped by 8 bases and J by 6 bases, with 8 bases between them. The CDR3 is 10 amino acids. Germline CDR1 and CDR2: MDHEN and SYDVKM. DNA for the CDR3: TGTGCCAGCCTGAGGTTCGAGCAGTACTTC. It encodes CASLRFEQYF.

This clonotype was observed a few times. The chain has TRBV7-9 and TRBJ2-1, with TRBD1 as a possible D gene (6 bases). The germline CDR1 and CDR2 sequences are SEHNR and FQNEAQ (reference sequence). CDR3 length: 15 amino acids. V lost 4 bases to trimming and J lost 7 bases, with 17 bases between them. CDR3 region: CASSSPPPRGNEQFF. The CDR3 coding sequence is TGTGCCAGCAGCTCCCCTCCCCCCAGGGGTAATGAGCAGTTCTTC.

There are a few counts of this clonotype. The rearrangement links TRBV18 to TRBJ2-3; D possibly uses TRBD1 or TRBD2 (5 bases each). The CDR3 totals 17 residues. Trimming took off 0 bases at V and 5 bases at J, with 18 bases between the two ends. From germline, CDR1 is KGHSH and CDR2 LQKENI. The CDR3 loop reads CASSPPGVVPAGDTQYF. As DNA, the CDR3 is TGTGCCAGCTCACCACCGGGGGTGGTTCCGGCGGGAGATACGCAGTATTTT.

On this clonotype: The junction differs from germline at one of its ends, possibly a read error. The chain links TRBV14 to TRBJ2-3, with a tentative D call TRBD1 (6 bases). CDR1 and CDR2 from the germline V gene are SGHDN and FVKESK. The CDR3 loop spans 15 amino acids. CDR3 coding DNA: TGTGCCAGCAGCCAGAACAGGGTGTTCACAGATACGCGGTATTTT. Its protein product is CASSQNRVFTDTRYF.

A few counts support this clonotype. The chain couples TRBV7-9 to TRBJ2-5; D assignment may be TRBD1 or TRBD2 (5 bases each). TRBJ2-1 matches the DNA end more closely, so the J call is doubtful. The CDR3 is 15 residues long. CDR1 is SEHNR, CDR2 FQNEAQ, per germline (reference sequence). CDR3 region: CASSGPGTLGNEQFF. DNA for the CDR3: TGTGCCAGCAGTGGTCCCGGGACCCTCGGCAATGAGCAGTTCTTC.

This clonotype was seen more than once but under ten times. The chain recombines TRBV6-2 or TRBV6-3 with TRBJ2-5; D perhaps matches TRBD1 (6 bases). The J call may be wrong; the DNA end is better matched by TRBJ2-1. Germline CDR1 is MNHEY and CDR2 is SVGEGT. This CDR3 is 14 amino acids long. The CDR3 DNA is TGTGCCAGCAGTTTGAGCCTGACAGGTGATGAGCAGTTCTTC. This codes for CASSLSLTGDEQFF.

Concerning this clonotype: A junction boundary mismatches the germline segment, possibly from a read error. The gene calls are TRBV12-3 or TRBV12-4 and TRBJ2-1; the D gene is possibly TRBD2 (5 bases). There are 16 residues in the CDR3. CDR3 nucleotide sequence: TGTGCCAGCGGTTTAGCGCAAAGCGACTCCTACAATGAGCAGTTCTTC. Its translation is CASGLAQSDSYNEQFF.

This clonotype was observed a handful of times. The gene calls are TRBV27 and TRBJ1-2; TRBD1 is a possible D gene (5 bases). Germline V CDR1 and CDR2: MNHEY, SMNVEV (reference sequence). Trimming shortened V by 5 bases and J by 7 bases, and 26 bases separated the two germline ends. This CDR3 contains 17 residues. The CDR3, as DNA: TGTGCCAGCAGTCCAATAGGCCGGGACCAACCTTTTGGTGGCTACACCTTC. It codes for CASSPIGRDQPFGGYTF.

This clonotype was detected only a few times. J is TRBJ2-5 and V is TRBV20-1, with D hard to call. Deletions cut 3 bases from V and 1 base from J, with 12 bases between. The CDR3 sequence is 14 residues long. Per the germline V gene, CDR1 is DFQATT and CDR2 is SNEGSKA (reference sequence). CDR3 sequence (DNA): TGCAGTGCTAGCCGGCCGGCTAGCCAAGAGACCCAGTACTTC. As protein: CSASRPASQETQYF.

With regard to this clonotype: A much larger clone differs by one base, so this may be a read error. CDR3 residues: CASSEDSSYEQSF. The CDR3 nucleotides are TGTGCCAGCAGCGAGGACAGTTCCTACGAGCAGTCCTTC. The rearrangement links TRBV5-6 to TRBJ2-7; possibly TRBD1 for D (6 bases). From germline, CDR1 is SGHDT and CDR2 YYEEEE. CDR3 length equals 13 residues.

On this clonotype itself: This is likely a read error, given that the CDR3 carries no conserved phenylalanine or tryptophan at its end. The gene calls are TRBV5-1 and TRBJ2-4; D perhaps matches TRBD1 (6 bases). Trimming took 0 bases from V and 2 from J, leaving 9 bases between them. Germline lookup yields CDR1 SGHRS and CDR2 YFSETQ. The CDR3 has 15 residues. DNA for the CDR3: TGCGCCAGCAGCTTGGACAGGGTAACCAAAAACATTCAGTACCTC. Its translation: CASSLDRVTKNIQYL.

In DNA form, the CDR3 reads TGTGCCATCAGTGAAGCTAGGAATGCTAACAATGAGCAGTTCTTC. Translation gives CAISEARNANNEQFF. The rearrangement uses TRBV10-3 and TRBJ2-5; D gene ambiguous. The DNA end is a closer match to TRBJ2-1, so the J assignment may be wrong. The CDR3 has 15 amino acids. CDR1 and CDR2 (germline): ENHRY, SYGVKD.

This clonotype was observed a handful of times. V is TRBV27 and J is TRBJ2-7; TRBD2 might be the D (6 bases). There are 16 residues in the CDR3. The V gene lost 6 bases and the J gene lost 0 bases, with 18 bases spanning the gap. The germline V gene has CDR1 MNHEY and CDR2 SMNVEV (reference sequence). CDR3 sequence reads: CASSPRRGVSSYEQYF. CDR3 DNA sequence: TGTGCCAGCAGCCCCCGGCGGGGCGTTAGCTCCTACGAGCAGTACTTC.

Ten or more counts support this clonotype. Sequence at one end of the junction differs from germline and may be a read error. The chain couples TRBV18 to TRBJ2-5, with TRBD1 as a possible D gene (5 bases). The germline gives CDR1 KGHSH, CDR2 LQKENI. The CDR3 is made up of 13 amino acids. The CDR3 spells CASSLTAQETQYF. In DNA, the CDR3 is TGCGCCAGCAGCTTGACAGCCCAAGAGACCCAGTACTTC.

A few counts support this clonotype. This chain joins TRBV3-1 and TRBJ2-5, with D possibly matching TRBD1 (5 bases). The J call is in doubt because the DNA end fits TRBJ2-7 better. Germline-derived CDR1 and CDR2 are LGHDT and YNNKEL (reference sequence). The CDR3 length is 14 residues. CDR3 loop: CASSQEGRTSEQYF. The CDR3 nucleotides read TGTGCCAGCAGCCAAGAAGGCCGGACATCCGAGCAGTACTTC.

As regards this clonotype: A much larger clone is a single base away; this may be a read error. The CDR3 spells CASSLLLGAIYEQYF. For the CDR3, the DNA is TGCGCCAGCAGCTTGCTACTGGGAGCGATCTACGAGCAGTACTTC. The chain links TRBV5-1 to TRBJ2-7, with D tentatively TRBD2 (5 bases). Germline assignment: CDR1 SGHRS and CDR2 YFSETQ. The germline V and J ends were trimmed by 1 base and 3 bases, with 14 bases remaining between them. The CDR3 runs to 15 residues.

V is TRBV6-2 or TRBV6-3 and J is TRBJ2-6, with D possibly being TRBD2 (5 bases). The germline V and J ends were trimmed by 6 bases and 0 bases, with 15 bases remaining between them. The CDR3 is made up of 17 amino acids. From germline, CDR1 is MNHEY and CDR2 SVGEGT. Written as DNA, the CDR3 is TGTGCCAGCAGGGAACTTAGCGTTGACTCTGGGGCCAACGTCCTGACTTTC. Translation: CASRELSVDSGANVLTF.

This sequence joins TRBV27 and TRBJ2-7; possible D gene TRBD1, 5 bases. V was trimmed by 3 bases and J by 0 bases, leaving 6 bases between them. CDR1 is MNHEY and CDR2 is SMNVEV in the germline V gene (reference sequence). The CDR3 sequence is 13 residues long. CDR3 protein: CASSFGHSYEQYF. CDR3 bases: TGTGCCAGCAGTTTTGGACACTCCTACGAGCAGTACTTC.

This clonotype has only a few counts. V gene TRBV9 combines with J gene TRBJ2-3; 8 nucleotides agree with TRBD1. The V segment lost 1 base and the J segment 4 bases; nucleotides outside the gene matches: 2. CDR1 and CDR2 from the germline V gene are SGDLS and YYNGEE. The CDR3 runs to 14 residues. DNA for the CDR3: TGTGCCAGCAGCGTATTACAGGGGGCAGATACGCAGTATTTT. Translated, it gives CASSVLQGADTQYF.

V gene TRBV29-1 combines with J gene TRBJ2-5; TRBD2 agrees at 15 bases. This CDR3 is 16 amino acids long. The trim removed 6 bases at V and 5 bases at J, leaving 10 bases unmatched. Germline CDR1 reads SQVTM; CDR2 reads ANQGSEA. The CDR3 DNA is TGCAGCGTCCCCAGGACTAGCGGGAGGGCCCACGAGACCCAGTACTTC. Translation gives CSVPRTSGRAHETQYF.

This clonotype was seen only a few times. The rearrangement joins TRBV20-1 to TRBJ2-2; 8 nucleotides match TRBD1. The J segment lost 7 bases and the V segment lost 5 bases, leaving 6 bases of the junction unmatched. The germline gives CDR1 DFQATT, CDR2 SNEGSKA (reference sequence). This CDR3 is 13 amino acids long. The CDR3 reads CSALDRADGELFF. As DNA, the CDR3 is TGCAGTGCTCTGGACAGGGCAGACGGGGAGCTGTTTTTT.